This TCR beta chain was captured by sequencing in a study of blood T cell repertoires in COVID-19. Per germline, CDR1 MNHEY and CDR2 SVGEGT. After removal of 5 bases from V and 4 bases from J, the junction contained 7 bases not matched to a gene. The CDR3 has 14 amino acids. Repertoires were generated with immunoSEQ multiplex PCR, while TCRdb's copy carries only in-frame clones and drops some. This sample yields roughly 130,000 clones, of which roughly 85% are seen a single time; about 3.6% belongs to the top ten. The chain recombines TRBV6-2 or TRBV6-3 with TRBJ1-2; 7 nucleotides align to TRBD1. The origin of this receptor is a man aged 55 to 70 with acute or convalescent COVID-19. The specimen sequenced was peripheral blood. The CDR3 DNA reads as TGTGCCAGCAGTCGACCGACAGGGCCCTATGGCTACACCTTC. Encoded protein: CASSRPTGPYGYTF.